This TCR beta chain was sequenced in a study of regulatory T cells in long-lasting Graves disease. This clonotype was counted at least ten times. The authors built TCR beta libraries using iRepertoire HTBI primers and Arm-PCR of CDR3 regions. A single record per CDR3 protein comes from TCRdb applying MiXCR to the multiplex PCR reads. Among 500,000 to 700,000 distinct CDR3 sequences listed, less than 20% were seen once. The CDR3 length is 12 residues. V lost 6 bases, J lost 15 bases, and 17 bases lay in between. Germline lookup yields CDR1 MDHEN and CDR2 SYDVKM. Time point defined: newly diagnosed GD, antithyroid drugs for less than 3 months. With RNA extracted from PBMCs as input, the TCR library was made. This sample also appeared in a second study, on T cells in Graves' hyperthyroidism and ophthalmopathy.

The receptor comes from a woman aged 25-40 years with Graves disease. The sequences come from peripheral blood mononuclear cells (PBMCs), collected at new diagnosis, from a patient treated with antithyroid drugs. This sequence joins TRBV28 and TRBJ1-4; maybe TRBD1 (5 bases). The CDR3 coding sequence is TGTGCCAGCAGCCCTGGGACCGGAGGGGTGTTTTTT. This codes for CASSPGTGGVFF.